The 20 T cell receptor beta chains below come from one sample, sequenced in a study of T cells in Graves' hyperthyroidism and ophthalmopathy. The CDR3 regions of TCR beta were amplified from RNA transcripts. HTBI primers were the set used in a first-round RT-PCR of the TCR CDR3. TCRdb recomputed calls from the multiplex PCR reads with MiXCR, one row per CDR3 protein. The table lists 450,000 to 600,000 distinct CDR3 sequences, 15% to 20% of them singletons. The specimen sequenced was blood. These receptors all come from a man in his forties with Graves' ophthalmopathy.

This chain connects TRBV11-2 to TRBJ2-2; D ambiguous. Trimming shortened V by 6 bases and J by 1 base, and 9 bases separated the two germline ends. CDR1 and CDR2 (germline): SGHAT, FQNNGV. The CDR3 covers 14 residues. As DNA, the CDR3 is TGTGCCAGCAGGCAACCAAAGAACACCGGGGAGCTGTTTTTT. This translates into CASRQPKNTGELFF.

CDR3 in DNA: TGCGCCAGCAGCTACCGCGGGGGGTTGAACACTGAAGCTTTCTTT. It encodes CASSYRGGLNTEAFF. The chain employs TRBV5-1 and TRBJ1-1; D is perhaps TRBD1 (5 bases). Germline CDR1 and CDR2: SGHRS and YFSETQ. The CDR3 is 15 residues long. Trimming took off 3 bases at V and 0 bases at J, with 12 bases between the two ends.

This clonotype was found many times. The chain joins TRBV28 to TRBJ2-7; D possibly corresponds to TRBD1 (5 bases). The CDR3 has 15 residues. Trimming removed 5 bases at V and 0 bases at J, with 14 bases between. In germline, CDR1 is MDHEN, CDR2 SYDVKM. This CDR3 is CASSAHRISSYEQYF. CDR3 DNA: TGTGCCAGCAGTGCACACAGGATAAGCTCCTACGAGCAGTACTTC.

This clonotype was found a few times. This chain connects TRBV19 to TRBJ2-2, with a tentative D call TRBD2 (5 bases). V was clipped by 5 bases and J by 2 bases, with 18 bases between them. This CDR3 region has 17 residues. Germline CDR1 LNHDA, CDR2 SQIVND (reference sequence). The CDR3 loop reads CASSPGPGRVNTGELFF. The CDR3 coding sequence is TGTGCCAGTAGTCCTGGTCCCGGGCGGGTAAACACCGGGGAGCTGTTTTTT.

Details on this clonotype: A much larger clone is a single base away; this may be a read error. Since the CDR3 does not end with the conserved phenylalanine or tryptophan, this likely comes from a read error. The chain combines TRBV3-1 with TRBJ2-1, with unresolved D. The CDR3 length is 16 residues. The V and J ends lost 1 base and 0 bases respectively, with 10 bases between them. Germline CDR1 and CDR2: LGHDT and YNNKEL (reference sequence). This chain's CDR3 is CASSQGALGSYNEQFI. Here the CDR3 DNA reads TGTGCCAGCAGCCAAGGGGCCCTTGGCTCCTACAATGAGCAGTTCATC.

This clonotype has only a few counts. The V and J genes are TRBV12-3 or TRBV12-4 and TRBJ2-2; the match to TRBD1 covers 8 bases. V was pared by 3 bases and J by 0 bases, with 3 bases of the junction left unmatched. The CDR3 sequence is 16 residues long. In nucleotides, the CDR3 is TGTGCCAGCAGTTTGTACAGGGGGACGAACACCGGGGAGCTGTTTTTT. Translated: CASSLYRGTNTGELFF.

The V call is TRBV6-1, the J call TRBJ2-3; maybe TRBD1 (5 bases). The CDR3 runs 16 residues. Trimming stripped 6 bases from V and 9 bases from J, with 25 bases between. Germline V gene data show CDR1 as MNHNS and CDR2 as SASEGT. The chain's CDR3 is CASSPGMPKALRTQYF. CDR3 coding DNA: TGTGCCAGCAGCCCAGGGATGCCAAAGGCCCTTCGCACGCAGTATTTT.

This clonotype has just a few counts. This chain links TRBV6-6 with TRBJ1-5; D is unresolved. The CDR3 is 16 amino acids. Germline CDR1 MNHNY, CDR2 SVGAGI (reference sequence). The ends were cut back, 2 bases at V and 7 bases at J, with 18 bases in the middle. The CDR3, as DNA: TGTGCCAGCAGTTACACCGGGATCACAACTGAACAGCCCCAGCATTTT. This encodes CASSYTGITTEQPQHF.

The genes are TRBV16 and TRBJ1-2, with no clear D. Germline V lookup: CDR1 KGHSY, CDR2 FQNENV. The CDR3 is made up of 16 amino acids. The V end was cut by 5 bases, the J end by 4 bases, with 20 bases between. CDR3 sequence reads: CASSRDSATHIYGYTF. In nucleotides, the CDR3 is TGTGCCAGCAGCAGGGATTCGGCCACCCATATCTATGGCTACACCTTC.

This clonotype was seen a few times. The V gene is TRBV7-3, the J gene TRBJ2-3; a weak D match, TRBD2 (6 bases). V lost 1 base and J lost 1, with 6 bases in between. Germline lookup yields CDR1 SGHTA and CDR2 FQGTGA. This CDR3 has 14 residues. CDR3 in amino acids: CASSLIAGTDTQYF. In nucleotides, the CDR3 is TGTGCCAGCAGCTTAATAGCGGGCACAGATACGCAGTATTTT.

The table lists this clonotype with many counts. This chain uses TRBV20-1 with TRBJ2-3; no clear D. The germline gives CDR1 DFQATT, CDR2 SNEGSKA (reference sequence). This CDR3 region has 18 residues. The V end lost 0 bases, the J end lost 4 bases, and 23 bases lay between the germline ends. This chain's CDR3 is CSARDPYHPTQGPDTQYF. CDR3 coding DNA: TGCAGTGCTAGAGACCCCTACCACCCGACACAAGGGCCAGATACGCAGTATTTT.

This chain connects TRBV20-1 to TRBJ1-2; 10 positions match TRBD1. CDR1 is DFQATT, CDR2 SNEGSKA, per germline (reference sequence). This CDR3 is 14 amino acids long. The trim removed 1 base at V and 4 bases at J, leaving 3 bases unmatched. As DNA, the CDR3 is TGCAGTGCTAGAGGGGACAGGGGTGCCTATGGCTACACCTTC. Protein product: CSARGDRGAYGYTF.

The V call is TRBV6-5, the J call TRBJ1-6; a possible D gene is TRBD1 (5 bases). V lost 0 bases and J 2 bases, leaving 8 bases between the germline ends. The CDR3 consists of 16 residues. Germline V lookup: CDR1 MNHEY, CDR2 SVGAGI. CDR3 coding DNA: TGTGCCAGCAGTTACTCGCAGGGACCCTATAATTCACCCCTCCACTTT. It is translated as CASSYSQGPYNSPLHF.

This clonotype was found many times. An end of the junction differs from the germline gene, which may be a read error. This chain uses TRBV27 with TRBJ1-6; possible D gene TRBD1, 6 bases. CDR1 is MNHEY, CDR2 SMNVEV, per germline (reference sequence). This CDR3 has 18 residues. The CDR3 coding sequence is TGTGCCAGCAGTCCCCGGGGGGGGACACCTCGATATAACTCACCCCTCCACTTT. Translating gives CASSPRGGTPRYNSPLHF.

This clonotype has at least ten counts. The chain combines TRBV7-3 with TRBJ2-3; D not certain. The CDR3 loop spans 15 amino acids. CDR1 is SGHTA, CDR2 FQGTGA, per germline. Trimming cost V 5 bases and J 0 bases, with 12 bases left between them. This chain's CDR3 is CASSPTTSSTDTQYF. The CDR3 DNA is TGTGCCAGCAGCCCCACAACTTCTAGCACAGATACGCAGTATTTT.

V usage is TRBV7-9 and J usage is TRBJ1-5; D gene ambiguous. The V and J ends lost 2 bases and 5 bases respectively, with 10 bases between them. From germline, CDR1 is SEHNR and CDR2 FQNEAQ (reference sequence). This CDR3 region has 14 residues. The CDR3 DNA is TGTGCCAGCAGCTTAAACGGGCGGGATCAGCCCCAGCATTTT. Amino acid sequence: CASSLNGRDQPQHF.

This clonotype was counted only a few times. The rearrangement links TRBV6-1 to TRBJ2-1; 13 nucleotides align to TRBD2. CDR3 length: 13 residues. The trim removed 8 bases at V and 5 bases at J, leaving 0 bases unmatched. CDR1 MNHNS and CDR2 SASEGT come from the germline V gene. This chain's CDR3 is CASGTSGNNEQFF. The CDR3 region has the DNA TGTGCCAGCGGGACTAGCGGGAACAATGAGCAGTTCTTC.

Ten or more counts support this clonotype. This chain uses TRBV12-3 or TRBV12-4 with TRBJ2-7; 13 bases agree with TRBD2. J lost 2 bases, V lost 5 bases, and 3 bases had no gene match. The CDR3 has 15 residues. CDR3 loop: CASSIGTSGTYEQYF. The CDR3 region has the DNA TGTGCCAGCAGTATCGGGACTAGCGGGACCTACGAGCAGTACTTC.

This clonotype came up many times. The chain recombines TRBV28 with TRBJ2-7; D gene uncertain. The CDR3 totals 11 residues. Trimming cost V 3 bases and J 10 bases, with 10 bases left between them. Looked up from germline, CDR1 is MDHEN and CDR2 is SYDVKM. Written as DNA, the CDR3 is TGTGCCAGCAGTTTCGGCATAGGACAGTACTTC. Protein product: CASSFGIGQYF.

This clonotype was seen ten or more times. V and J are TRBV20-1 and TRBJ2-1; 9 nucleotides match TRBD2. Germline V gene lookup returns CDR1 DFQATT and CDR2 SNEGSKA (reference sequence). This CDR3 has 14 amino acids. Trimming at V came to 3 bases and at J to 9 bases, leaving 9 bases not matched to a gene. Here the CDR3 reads CSASSRGRAFEQFF. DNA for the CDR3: TGCAGTGCTAGTAGCCGCGGGAGGGCCTTTGAGCAGTTCTTC.